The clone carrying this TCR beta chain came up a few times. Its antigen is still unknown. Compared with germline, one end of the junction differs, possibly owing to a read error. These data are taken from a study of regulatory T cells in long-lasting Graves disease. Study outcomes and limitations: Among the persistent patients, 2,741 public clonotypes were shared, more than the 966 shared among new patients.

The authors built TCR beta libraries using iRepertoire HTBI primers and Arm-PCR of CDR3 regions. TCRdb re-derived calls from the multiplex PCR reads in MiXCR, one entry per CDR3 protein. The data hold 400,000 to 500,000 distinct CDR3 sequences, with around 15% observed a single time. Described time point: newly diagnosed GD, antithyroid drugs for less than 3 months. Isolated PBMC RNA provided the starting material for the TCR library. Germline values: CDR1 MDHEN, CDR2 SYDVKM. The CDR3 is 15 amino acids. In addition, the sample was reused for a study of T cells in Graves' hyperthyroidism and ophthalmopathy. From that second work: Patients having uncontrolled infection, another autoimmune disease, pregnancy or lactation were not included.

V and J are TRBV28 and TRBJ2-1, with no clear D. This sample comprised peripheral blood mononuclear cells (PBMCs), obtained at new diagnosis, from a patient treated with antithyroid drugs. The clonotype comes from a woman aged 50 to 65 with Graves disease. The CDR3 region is CASSPLSSSHNEQFF. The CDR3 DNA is TGTGCCAGCAGTCCCCTCTCGAGCTCCCACAATGAGCAGTTCTTC.